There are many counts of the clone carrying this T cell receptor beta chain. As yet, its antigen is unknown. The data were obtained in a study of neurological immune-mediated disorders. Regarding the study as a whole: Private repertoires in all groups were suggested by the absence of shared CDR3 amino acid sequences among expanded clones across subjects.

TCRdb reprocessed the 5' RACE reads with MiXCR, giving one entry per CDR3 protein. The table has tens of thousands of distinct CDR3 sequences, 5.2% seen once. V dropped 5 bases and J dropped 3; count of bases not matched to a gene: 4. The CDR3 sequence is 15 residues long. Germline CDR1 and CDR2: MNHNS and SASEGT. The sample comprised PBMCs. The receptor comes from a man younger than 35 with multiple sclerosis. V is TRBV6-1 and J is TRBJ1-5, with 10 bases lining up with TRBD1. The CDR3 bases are TGTGCCAGCAGTACCGGGACAGGGGTCAATCAGCCCCAGCATTTT. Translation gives CASSTGTGVNQPQHF.